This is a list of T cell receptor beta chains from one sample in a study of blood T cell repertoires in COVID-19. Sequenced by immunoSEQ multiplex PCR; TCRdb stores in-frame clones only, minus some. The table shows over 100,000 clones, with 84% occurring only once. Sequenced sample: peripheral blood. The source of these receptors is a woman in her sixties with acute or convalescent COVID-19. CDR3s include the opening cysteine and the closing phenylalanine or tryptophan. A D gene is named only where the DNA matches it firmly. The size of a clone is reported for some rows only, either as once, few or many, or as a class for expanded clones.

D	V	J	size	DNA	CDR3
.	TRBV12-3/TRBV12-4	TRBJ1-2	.	TGTGCCAGCAGAGGACGGGGTGGCTATGGCTACACCTTC	CASRGRGGYGYTF
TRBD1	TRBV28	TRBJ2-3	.	TGTGCCAGCAGTTTCCGGGACAGGGGACAGTATTTT	CASSFRDRGQYF
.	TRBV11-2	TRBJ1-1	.	TGTGCCAGCAGCCTAAGAAGCAACACTGAAGCTTTCTTT	CASSLRSNTEAFF
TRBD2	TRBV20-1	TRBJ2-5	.	TGCAGTGCTAGTACCGGGACTAGCGGTCCCCAAGAGACCCAGTACTTC	CSASTGTSGPQETQYF
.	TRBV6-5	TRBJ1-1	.	TGTGCCAGCAGTTATAGGCAGGGCACTGAAGCTTTCTTT	CASSYRQGTEAFF
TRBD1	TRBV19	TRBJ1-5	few	TGTGCCAGTAGTATTGACAGGGCGGGTCAGCCCCAGCATTTT	CASSIDRAGQPQHF
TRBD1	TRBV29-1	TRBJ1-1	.	TGCAGCGCCCGGACAGGAAGTAACACTGAAGCTTTCTTT	CSARTGSNTEAFF
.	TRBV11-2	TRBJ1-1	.	TGTGCCAGCAAGGGGGACGGAGCCACTGAAGCTTTCTTT	CASKGDGATEAFF
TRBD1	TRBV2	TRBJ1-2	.	TGTGCCAGCAGTTTTGACAGGGCGAAGGAAGGCTACACCTTC	CASSFDRAKEGYTF
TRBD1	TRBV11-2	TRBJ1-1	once	TGTGCCAGCAGCTTCGGCTCCCTCAGGGGGTCTGAAGCTTTCTTT	CASSFGSLRGSEAFF
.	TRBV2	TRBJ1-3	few	TGTGCCAGCAGGCTCCTATGGAACACCATATATTTT	CASRLLWNTIYF
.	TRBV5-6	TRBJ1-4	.	TGTGCCAGCAGCTACCAGACACGCCCTAATGAAAAACTGTTTTTT	CASSYQTRPNEKLFF
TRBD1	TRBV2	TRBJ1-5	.	TGTGCCAGCAGTGAGCAGGGGGCCTTTCAGCCCCAGCATTTT	CASSEQGAFQPQHF
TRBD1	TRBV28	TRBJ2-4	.	TGTGCCAGCAGAGATCAGGGGGTTAGCATTCAGTACTTC	CASRDQGVSIQYF
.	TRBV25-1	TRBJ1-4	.	TGTGCCAGCCCTGAAGACAGCAAAAACACTAATGAAAAACTGTTTTTT	CASPEDSKNTNEKLFF
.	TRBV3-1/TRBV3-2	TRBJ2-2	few	TGTGCCAGCAGCGCAGGTTCCGGCGGGGAGCTGTTTTTT	CASSAGSGGELFF
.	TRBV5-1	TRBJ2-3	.	TGCGCCAGCAGCGTTAACACAGATACGCAGTATTTT	CASSVNTDTQYF
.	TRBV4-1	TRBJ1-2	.	TGCGCCAGCAGCCAAGTCCCAGGGGACCCGTATGGCTACACCTTC	CASSQVPGDPYGYTF
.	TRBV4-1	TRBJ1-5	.	TGCGCCAGCAGCCAAGATGAGCTGCCCTATCAGCCCCAGCATTTT	CASSQDELPYQPQHF
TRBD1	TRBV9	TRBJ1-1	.	TGTGCCAGTGGACAGGGGACTAGGGGACTGAACACTGAAGCTTTCTTT	CASGQGTRGLNTEAFF
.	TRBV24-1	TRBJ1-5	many	TGTGCCACCAGTGATTTGAACAGGGCACAGCCCCAGCATTTT	CATSDLNRAQPQHF
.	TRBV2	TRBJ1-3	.	TGTGCCAGCAGGGGTCAGCGGGACACCATATATTTT	CASRGQRDTIYF
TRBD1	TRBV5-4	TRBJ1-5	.	TGTGCCAGCAGCTTGGGTGGAGGGACAGGGGGAAATCAGCCCCAGCATTTT	CASSLGGGTGGNQPQHF
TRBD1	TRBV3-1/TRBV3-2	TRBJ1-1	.	TGTGCCAGCAGAGCATATCAGGGGGCTGAAGCTTTCTTT	CASRAYQGAEAFF
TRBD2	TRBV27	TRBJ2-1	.	TGTGCCAGCAGTTATAGAAGCGGGGGAACCTACAATGAGCAGTTCTTC	CASSYRSGGTYNEQFF
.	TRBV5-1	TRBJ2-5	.	TGCGCCAGCAGCTTCGACGGGGGGCCTGAGACCCAGTACTTC	CASSFDGGPETQYF
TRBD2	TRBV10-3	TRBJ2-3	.	TGTGCCATCAGTGAGGGGGGACTAGCGACAGGCACAGATACGCAGTATTTT	CAISEGGLATGTDTQYF
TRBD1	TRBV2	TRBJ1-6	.	TGTGCCAGCAGCCCGGGACAGGGGTCCTATAATTCACCCCTCCACTTT	CASSPGQGSYNSPLHF
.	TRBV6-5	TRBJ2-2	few	TGTGCCAGCAGTTACGTGTCAGGCGTTCCTACCGGGGAGCTGTTTTTT	CASSYVSGVPTGELFF
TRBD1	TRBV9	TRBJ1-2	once	TGTGCCAGCAGTACGGACAGGGGTTATGGCTACACCTTC	CASSTDRGYGYTF
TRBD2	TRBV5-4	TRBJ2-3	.	TGTGCCAGCAGCTCCCGCTTGACTAGCGGGGGGCCAGGAGATACGCAGTATTTT	CASSSRLTSGGPGDTQYF
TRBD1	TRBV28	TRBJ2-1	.	TGTGCCAGCCCCCCAGTTAGGGGGCAACGCTCCTACAATGAGCAGTTCTTC	CASPPVRGQRSYNEQFF
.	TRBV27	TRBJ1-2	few	TGTGCCAGCAGTCCCCGAGGAGGGAGGAAGGGCTACACCTTC	CASSPRGGRKGYTF
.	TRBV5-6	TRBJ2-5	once	TGTGCCAGCAGCCTTTTGGCAGTTCAAGAGACCCAGTACTTC	CASSLLAVQETQYF
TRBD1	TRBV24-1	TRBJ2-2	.	TGTGCCACCAGTGGGGGACAGACGAACACCGGGGAGCTGTTTTTT	CATSGGQTNTGELFF
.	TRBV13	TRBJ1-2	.	TGTGCCAGCAGCTTGACAGCTAACTATGGCTACACCTTC	CASSLTANYGYTF
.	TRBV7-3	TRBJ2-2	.	TGTGCCAGCAGCCGCCAGGGAAACACCGGGGAGCTGTTTTTT	CASSRQGNTGELFF
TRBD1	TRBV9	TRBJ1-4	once	TGTGCCAGCAGCGTATCGACAGGGGGTTTGGAAAAACTGTTTTTT	CASSVSTGGLEKLFF
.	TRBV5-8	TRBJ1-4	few	TGTGCCAGCAGCTTGCTCGGCACAGGGAAACTGTTTTTT	CASSLLGTGKLFF
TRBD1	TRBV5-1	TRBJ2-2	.	TGCGCCAGCAGCTCGTTTCCGGACAGGGATGGAGGGGAGCTGTTTTTT	CASSSFPDRDGGELFF
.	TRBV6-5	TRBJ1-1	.	TGTGCCAGCATAGGGAGGACCGGACCCACTGAAGCTTTCTTT	CASIGRTGPTEAFF
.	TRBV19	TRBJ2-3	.	TGTGCCAGTAGGCGGGGAGCGGCCGACACAGATACGCAGTATTTT	CASRRGAADTDTQYF
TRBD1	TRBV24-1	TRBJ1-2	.	TGTGCCACCAGTGATCGCCGGGGGACAGGGCGTTCTGGCTACACCTTC	CATSDRRGTGRSGYTF
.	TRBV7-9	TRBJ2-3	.	TGTGCCAGCAGCTTCGCGGCTAGCACAGATACGCAGTATTTT	CASSFAASTDTQYF
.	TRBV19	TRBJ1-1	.	TGTGCCAGTAGTGATCCGGACACTGAAGCTTTCTTT	CASSDPDTEAFF
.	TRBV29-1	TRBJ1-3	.	TGCAGCGTTGAACTTAGCTCTGGAAACACCATATATTTT	CSVELSSGNTIYF
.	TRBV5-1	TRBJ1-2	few	TGCGCCAGCAGCTTGGGAGGGTACAGAGGAGGCTACACCTTC	CASSLGGYRGGYTF
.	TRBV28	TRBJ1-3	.	TGTGCCAGCAGTTCCCTACAGGATATCTCTGGAAACACCATATATTTT	CASSSLQDISGNTIYF
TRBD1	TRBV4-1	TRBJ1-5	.	TGCGCCAGCAGCCAAGGGACAGGTGGTAATCAGCCCCAGCATTTT	CASSQGTGGNQPQHF
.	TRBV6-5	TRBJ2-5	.	TGTGCCAGCAGCCAGGGCGGAGTAGAGACCCAGTACTTC	CASSQGGVETQYF
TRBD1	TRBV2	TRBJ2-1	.	TGTGCCTGGGGGACAGTTGGCGGCGATGAGCAGTTCTTC	CAWGTVGGDEQFF
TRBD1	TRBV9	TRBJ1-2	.	TGTGCCAGCAGCTCTCGGACAGGAGGCTATGGCTACACCTTC	CASSSRTGGYGYTF
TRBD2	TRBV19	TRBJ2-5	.	TGTGCCAGTAGTCCGCCCTCCGGGACTAGCGGACCGACCCAGTACTTC	CASSPPSGTSGPTQYF
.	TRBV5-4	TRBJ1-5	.	TGTGCCAGCAGCCCGGACAGAAATCAGCCCCAGCATTTT	CASSPDRNQPQHF
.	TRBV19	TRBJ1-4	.	TGTGCCAGTAGTAAACAGGGTCATCCTAATGAAAAACTGTTTTTT	CASSKQGHPNEKLFF